These 20 T cell receptor beta chains came from one sample sequenced in a study of blood T cells in healthy people across ages (dated by TCRdb to about 2015). Preparation of the library involved 5' RACE. The sample was run on an Illumina HiSeq 2500. A second PCR of roughly 6 to 11 cycles was run with a J-beta primer mix and a sample-barcoded 5' primer. Using fastp at Q25 and MiXCR, TCRdb reprocessed the public reads and kept productive beta chains. Duplicate CDR3 protein sequences are folded into a single record with the most common DNA and genes. Present in this sample are about 1.7 million distinct CDR3 sequences, 25% to 30% of which were seen just once. About 8% of the sample goes to the ten largest clones. Sequenced: blood. The source of these receptors is a woman in her thirties in good health.

This clonotype was counted between two and nine times. The rearrangement links TRBV7-2 to TRBJ2-7; 9 bases are a match to TRBD2. The CDR3 length is 16 residues. Looked up from germline, CDR1 is SGHTA and CDR2 is FQGNSA. V lost 6 bases and J lost 3; bases outside the gene matches: 12. The DNA for the CDR3 is TGTGCCAGCAGACCAAAGGAGCTAGCGGGGCGCTACGAGCAGTACTTC. It yields the protein CASRPKELAGRYEQYF.

Concerning this clonotype itself: This may be a read error: a much more frequent sequence differs by one nucleotide. The V call is TRBV4-1, the J call TRBJ2-5; possibly TRBD1 or TRBD2 for D (6 bases each). This CDR3 contains 17 residues. CDR1 and CDR2 (germline): MGHRA, YSYEKL. CDR3 amino acids: CTSSQGGTSQPQETQYF. As DNA, the CDR3 is TGCACCAGCAGCCAAGGGGGAACTAGCCAACCCCAAGAGACCCAGTACTTC.

The CDR3 loop is CASSPAGAISSYEQYF. CDR3 nucleotide sequence: TGTGCCAGCTCCCCGGCCGGGGCCATAAGCTCCTACGAGCAGTACTTC. This chain uses TRBV28 with TRBJ2-7, with D perhaps given as TRBD1 or TRBD2 (5 bases each). This CDR3 has 16 residues. CDR1 and CDR2 (germline): MDHEN, SYDVKM. Trimming shortened V by 8 bases and J by 0 bases, and 20 bases separated the two germline ends.

The chain is built from TRBV6-1 and TRBJ2-3, with TRBD2 matching over 11 bases. Germline V gives CDR1 MNHNS, CDR2 SASEGT. Trimming took 9 bases from V and 3 from J; bases not matched to a gene: 8. This CDR3 region has 15 residues. The CDR3 DNA reads as TGTGCCAGTACTAGCGGGGGAGCCAAGACAGATACGCAGTATTTT. This translates into CASTSGGAKTDTQYF.

This chain joins TRBV7-9 and TRBJ1-1; D is uncertain. V was pared by 2 bases and J by 3 bases, with 10 bases between. The CDR3 is 14 residues long. From germline, CDR1 is SEHNR and CDR2 FQNEAQ (reference sequence). CDR3 coding DNA: TGTGCCAGCAGCTTACCAGGAGGTCACACTGAAGCTTTCTTT. This translates into CASSLPGGHTEAFF.

V and J are TRBV27 and TRBJ2-3; D is possibly TRBD2 (5 bases). The V end lost 10 bases, the J end lost 5 bases, and 16 bases lay between the germline ends. Germline CDR1 is MNHEY and CDR2 is SMNVEV (reference sequence). This CDR3 region has 13 residues. The CDR3 is CATRRSVIDTQYF. In nucleotides, the CDR3 is TGTGCCACCAGGAGGTCTGTTATAGATACGCAGTATTTT.

This clonotype was observed many times. This rearrangement joins TRBV10-3 to TRBJ2-5, with D perhaps matching TRBD2 (6 bases). Trimming took off 10 bases at V and 3 bases at J, with 9 bases between the two ends. The CDR3 loop spans 11 amino acids. The germline gives CDR1 ENHRY, CDR2 SYGVKD. CDR3 sequence: CATLAKETQYF. The CDR3 coding sequence is TGTGCCACCCTAGCGAAAGAGACCCAGTACTTC.

This clonotype was counted a few times. The chain couples TRBV20-1 to TRBJ2-3; D assignment may be TRBD1 or TRBD2 (6 bases each). The CDR3 spans 17 residues. Trimming removed 0 bases at V and 3 bases at J, with 19 bases between. In germline, CDR1 is DFQATT, CDR2 SNEGSKA (reference sequence). This CDR3 is CSARDPRGRGGTDTQYF. CDR3 DNA sequence: TGCAGTGCTAGAGACCCCCGGGGCAGGGGAGGAACAGATACGCAGTATTTT.

The chain employs TRBV20-1 and TRBJ2-4, with 12 bases matching TRBD1. Per germline, CDR1 DFQATT and CDR2 SNEGSKA (reference sequence). Losses at the gene ends were 6 bases for V and 0 bases for J; bases not matched to a gene: 12. This CDR3 region has 18 residues. CDR3 sequence (DNA): TGCAGTGCGATGGGGCGGGACAGGGGGCCCCAAGCCAAAAACATTCAGTACTTC. Its protein product is CSAMGRDRGPQAKNIQYF.

At least ten counts were recorded for this clonotype. V usage is TRBV7-2 and J usage is TRBJ2-6, with no clear D. The CDR3 covers 17 residues. The V end was cut by 4 bases, the J end by 0 bases, with 13 bases between. Germline CDR1 is SGHTA and CDR2 is FQGNSA. The CDR3 here is CASSSTGRASGANVLTF. As DNA, the CDR3 is TGTGCCAGCAGCTCTACCGGACGTGCCTCTGGGGCCAACGTCCTGACTTTC.

The chain recombines TRBV29-1 with TRBJ2-7, with D possibly being TRBD2 (5 bases). The CDR3 covers 13 residues. Trimming took 4 bases from V and 3 from J, leaving 13 bases between them. CDR1 SQVTM and CDR2 ANQGSEA come from the germline V gene. CDR3 residues: CSVAPSGRYEQYF. The CDR3 bases are TGCAGCGTTGCCCCCAGCGGTCGCTACGAGCAGTACTTC.

The V call is TRBV5-5, the J call TRBJ1-1; D is unresolved. This CDR3 region has 13 residues. Deletions cut 0 bases from V and 4 bases from J, with 7 bases between. The germline V gene has CDR1 SGHKS and CDR2 YYEKEE (reference sequence). CDR3 sequence (DNA): TGTGCCAGCAGCTTGGGCGGGCTCACTGAAGCTTTCTTT. It translates to CASSLGGLTEAFF.

At least ten counts were recorded for this clonotype. The chain carries TRBV5-1 and TRBJ1-6, with TRBD1 matching over 7 bases. This CDR3 contains 14 residues. With V trimmed by 0 bases and J by 8 bases, 2 bases remained unmatched. Germline CDR1 and CDR2: SGHRS and YFSETQ. The CDR3 region is CASSLDRGDSPLHF. As DNA, the CDR3 is TGCGCCAGCAGCTTGGACAGGGGAGATTCACCCCTCCACTTT.

V usage is TRBV2 and J usage is TRBJ1-2; no clear D gene. The CDR3 length is 16 residues. The germline V and J ends were trimmed by 7 bases and 0 bases, with 18 bases remaining between them. Germline V gives CDR1 SNHLY, CDR2 FYNNEI. CDR3 region: CASKIFGEFANYGYTF. DNA for the CDR3: TGTGCCAGCAAAATATTCGGGGAGTTCGCTAACTATGGCTACACCTTC.

Turning to this clonotype: A read error may produce the germline difference seen at one junction end. The chain couples TRBV24-1 to TRBJ2-1, with TRBD2 matching over 7 bases. Germline CDR1 reads KGHDR; CDR2 reads SFDVKD. The CDR3 contains 15 residues. The CDR3 region has the DNA TGTGCCACCGGTGATGAGGGGACTACAAGAAATGAGCAGTTCTTC. Its protein product is CATGDEGTTRNEQFF.

At least ten counts were recorded for this clonotype. The chain carries TRBV12-3 or TRBV12-4 and TRBJ1-2; no definite D call. Trimming removed 5 bases from V and 0 bases from J, with 13 bases in between. The CDR3 is made up of 15 amino acids. CDR3 nucleotides: TGTGCCAGCAGTCTACGCAAGAGAGCTAACTATGGCTACACCTTC. It codes for CASSLRKRANYGYTF.

V usage is TRBV21-1 and J usage is TRBJ2-4. The DNA matches TRBJ2-7 better at its end, which makes the J call doubtful. TRBV21-1 is designated a pseudogene. This CDR3 is built from 16 residues. As DNA, the CDR3 is TGTGCCAGCAGCAAAGGGCCTAGGCCGGCTTCCTACGAGCAGTACTTC. This encodes CASSKGPRPASYEQYF.

This clonotype was counted at least ten times. The chain uses TRBV10-3 and TRBJ2-1; D unresolved. Looked up from germline, CDR1 is ENHRY and CDR2 is SYGVKD. The CDR3 contains 11 residues. With 4 bases removed from V and 8 bases from J, the gap between germline ends came to 6 bases. The CDR3 nucleotides read TGTGCCATCAGTGCGCGTGATGAGCAGTTCTTC. Translated: CAISARDEQFF.

The chain carries TRBV11-2 and TRBJ1-6; no clear D gene. Germline values: CDR1 SGHAT, CDR2 FQNNGV. V was shortened by 5 bases and J by 7 bases, with 12 bases between the two germline ends. The CDR3 totals 14 residues. CDR3 bases: TGTGCCAGCAGCGCGCCCCCGGAAAATTCACCCCTCCACTTT. It translates to CASSAPPENSPLHF.

This clonotype was observed at least ten times. V gene TRBV10-3 combines with J gene TRBJ2-3; D remains ambiguous. CDR1 and CDR2 from the germline V gene are ENHRY and SYGVKD. This CDR3 has 15 amino acids. Trimming stripped 0 bases from V and 0 bases from J, with 7 bases between. CDR3 in DNA: TGTGCCATCAGTGAGTCGAGAGGTAGCACAGATACGCAGTATTTT. Its translation is CAISESRGSTDTQYF.